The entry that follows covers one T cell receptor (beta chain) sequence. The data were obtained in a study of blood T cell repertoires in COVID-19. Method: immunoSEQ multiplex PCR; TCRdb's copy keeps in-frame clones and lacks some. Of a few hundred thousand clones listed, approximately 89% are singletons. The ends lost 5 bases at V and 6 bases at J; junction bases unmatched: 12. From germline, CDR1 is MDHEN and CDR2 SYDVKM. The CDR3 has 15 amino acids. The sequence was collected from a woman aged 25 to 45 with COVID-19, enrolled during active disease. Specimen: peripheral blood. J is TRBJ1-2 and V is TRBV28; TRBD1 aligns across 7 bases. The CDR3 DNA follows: TGTGCCAGCAGTCCGCGAGGAGGGGGCGCACATGGCTACACCTTC. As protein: CASSPRGGGAHGYTF.